These 2 T cell receptor beta chains share one sample of origin, sequenced in a study of low-dose radiotherapy and immunotherapy resistance in tumors. The sample's time point: after trial treatment. Indicated treatment: LDRT plus nivolumab, ipilimumab, low-dose cyclophosphamide and aspirin (RACIN trial). Covering alpha and beta chains, TRAV- and TRBV-specific primers were used for the first-strand cDNA. TCR amplification used roughly 20 PCR cycles, a constant-region primer and a V-primer adapter. TCRdb re-analysed the reads in MiXCR, keeping a single row per CDR3 protein. The sample includes around 100,000 distinct CDR3 sequences, less than 25% of them seen just once. Sequenced material: PBMCs, taken after low-dose radiotherapy plus immunotherapy. Receptors were obtained from a male donor with prostate cancer.

For this clonotype: A read error likely explains this, since a far larger clone differs by one base. This sequence joins TRBV5-4 and TRBJ2-7; 8 nucleotides align to TRBD2. With the DNA end fitting TRBJ2-1 better, the J assignment may be wrong. Per the germline V gene, CDR1 is SGHNT and CDR2 is YYREEE (reference sequence). This CDR3 spans 15 amino acids. The CDR3 loop reads CASSLGSRGVNEQFF. CDR3 bases: TGTGCCAGCAGCTTGGGTTCGCGGGGGGTCAATGAGCAGTTCTTC.

This clonotype has a count of ten or more. This chain joins TRBV5-1 and TRBJ1-1; tentatively, D is TRBD1 (5 bases). CDR3 length equals 14 residues. The germline CDR1 and CDR2 sequences are SGHRS and YFSETQ. The V gene lost 3 bases and the J gene lost 4 bases, with 13 bases spanning the gap. The CDR3 sequence: CASSSQGRGTEAFF. CDR3 nucleotides: TGCGCCAGCAGCTCGCAGGGTCGGGGCACTGAAGCTTTCTTT.